Sequencing of this T cell receptor beta chain was carried out in a study of T-cell reconstitution after alpha-beta-depleted transplantation in children. Unique molecular identifiers tagged the TCRbeta library. TCRdb processed the PCR reads anew with MiXCR; each CDR3 protein has one entry. The table records about 600,000 distinct CDR3 sequences, 13% of them present only once. This clonotype has just a few counts. Trimming at V came to 6 bases and at J to 2 bases, leaving 13 bases not matched to a gene. The CDR3 covers 17 residues. The germline CDR1 and CDR2 sequences are MNHEY and SMNVEV (reference sequence).

The sequencing here drew on PBMCs, mostly from graft donor cells, taken 360 days after TCRalphabeta/CD19-depleted stem cell transplant. This sequence originates from a male patient younger than 18 who had a stem cell transplant for acute myeloid leukemia, so the T cells may come from the graft donor. The V gene is TRBV27, the J gene TRBJ2-7; 10 bases map to TRBD2. The CDR3 nucleotides are TGTGCCAGCAGCCTGTGGGGTCTAGCGGGAGTACCCTACGAGCAGTACTTC. Its protein is CASSLWGLAGVPYEQYF.